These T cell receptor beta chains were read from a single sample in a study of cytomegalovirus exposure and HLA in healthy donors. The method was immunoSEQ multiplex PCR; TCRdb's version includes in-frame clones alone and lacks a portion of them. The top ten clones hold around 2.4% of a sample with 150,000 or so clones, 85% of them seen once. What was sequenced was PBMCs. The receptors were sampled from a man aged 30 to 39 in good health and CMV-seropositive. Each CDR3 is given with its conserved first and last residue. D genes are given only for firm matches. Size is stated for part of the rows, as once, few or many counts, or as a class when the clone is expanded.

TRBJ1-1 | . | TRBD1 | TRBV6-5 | TGTGCCAGCAGTCCGGGACAGGCTCCTGAAGCTTTCTTT | CASSPGQAPEAFF
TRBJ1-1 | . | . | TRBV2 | TGTGCCAGCAGTGAGCGGTACCTTAAACTGTCAAAGAGGGAAGCTTTCTTT | CASSERYLKLSKREAFF
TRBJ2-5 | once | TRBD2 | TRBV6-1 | TGTGCCAGCATTACTAGCGGGGGACGGGAGGAGTACTTC | CASITSGGREEYF
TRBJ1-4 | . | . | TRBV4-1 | TGCGCCAGCAGCCAGTCGACTGGCGGACTGAATGAAAAACTGTTTTTT | CASSQSTGGLNEKLFF
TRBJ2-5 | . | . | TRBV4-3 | TGCGCCAGCAGCCAAGATATTCCAGGCACCACACAAGAGACCCAGTACTTC | CASSQDIPGTTQETQYF
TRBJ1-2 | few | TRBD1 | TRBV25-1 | TGTGCCAGCAGTGAATATAAACCAGGGGGCTATGGCTACACCTTC | CASSEYKPGGYGYTF
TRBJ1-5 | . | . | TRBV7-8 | TGTGCCAGCAGCGTAACGGTGTCGGGGAGCAATCAGCCCCAGCATTTT | CASSVTVSGSNQPQHF
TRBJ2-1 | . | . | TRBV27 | TGTGCCAGCAGTTTTCGGCGGCTCCATGAGCAGTTCTTC | CASSFRRLHEQFF
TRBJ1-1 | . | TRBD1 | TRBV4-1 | TGCGCCAGCAGCCAAAGCCGGGACAGAGTACGGTTTGAGGCTTTCTTT | CASSQSRDRVRFEAFF
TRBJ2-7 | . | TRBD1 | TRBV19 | TGTGCCAGTAGTCCCGGGACAGGGGGCATCTACGAGCAGTACTTC | CASSPGTGGIYEQYF
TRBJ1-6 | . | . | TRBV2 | TGTGCCGGTTATAACTCAAATTCACCCCTCCACTTT | CAGYNSNSPLHF
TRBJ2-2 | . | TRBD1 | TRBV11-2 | TGTGCCAGCAGCTTAAAACAGGGGGCGTACACCGGGGAGCTGTTTTTT | CASSLKQGAYTGELFF
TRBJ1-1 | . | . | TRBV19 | TGTGCCAGTAGTATAGATCACCACATGAACACTGAAGCTTTCTTT | CASSIDHHMNTEAFF
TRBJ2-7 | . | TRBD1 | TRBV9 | TGTGCCAGCAGCGACCGGGACAGAACCTACGAGCAGTACTTC | CASSDRDRTYEQYF
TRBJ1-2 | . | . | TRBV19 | TGTGCCAGTAGTGTCCTTGACCTGGACAGACTGATCTATGGCTACACCTTC | CASSVLDLDRLIYGYTF
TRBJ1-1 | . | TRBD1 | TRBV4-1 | TGCGCCAGCAGCCAAGATAGGACAGGGCCTGAAGCTTTCTTT | CASSQDRTGPEAFF
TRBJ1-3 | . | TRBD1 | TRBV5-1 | TGCGCCAGCAGCTACGGGACAGGGAGCTCTGGAAACACCATATATTTT | CASSYGTGSSGNTIYF
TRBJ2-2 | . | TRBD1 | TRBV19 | TGTGCTAGTAGTGTCGGACAGGGCACAGCCGGGGAGCTGTTTTTT | CASSVGQGTAGELFF
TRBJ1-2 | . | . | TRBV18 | TGTGCCAGCTCACCGGTGGGAGGGGATAACTATGGCTACACCTTC | CASSPVGGDNYGYTF
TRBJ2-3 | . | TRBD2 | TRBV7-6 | TGTGCCAGCAGCTTAGCGCGGGCAGCGGGGGGGCTGGCAGATACGCAGTATTTT | CASSLARAAGGLADTQYF
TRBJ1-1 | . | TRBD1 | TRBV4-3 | TGCGCCAGCAGCCAATCCGGGACAGGGACTATGAACACTGAAGCTTTCTTT | CASSQSGTGTMNTEAFF
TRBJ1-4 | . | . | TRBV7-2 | TGTGCCAGCAGCTTAGCGGGGCCCGGAGGGAAACTGTTTTTT | CASSLAGPGGKLFF
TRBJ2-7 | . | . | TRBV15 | TGTGCCACCAGCAGAGAAGTAGGGGTTACCTACGAGCAGTACTTC | CATSREVGVTYEQYF
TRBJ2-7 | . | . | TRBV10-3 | TGTGCCATCAGTGTTGCCTACAGGGCTGGAGCCACCGGCCAGTACTTC | CAISVAYRAGATGQYF
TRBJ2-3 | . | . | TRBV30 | TGTGCCGGCCCCGACAGGACTCGACGGTATTTT | CAGPDRTRRYF
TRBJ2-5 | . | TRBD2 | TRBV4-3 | TGCGCCAGCAGCCAAGGAGTAGCGGGGGGGCCTCTGGATGAGACCCAGTACTTC | CASSQGVAGGPLDETQYF
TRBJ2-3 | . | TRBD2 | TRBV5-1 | TGCGCCAGCAGCTTGAGCGGGGGGGTGGCAGATACGCAGTATTTT | CASSLSGGVADTQYF
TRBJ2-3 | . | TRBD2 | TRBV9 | TGTGCCAGCAACGGGGGGGCCTCAGATACGCAGTATTTT | CASNGGASDTQYF
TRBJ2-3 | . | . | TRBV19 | TGTGCCAGTAGTCCCGGCACAGATACGCAGTATTTT | CASSPGTDTQYF
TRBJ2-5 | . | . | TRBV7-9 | TGTGCCAGCAGCTTAGCGGGGCGAGGAGAGACCCAGTACTTC | CASSLAGRGETQYF
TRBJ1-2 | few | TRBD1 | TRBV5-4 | TGTGCCAGCACTGCGGACAGGGGCTATGGCTACACCTTC | CASTADRGYGYTF
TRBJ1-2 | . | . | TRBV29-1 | TGCAGCGTTGATCGAGGCTATGGCTACACCTTC | CSVDRGYGYTF
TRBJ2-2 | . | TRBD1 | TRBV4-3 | TGCGCCAGCAGCCAAGAAGGCCAGGGGGATAGCACCGGGGAGCTGTTTTTT | CASSQEGQGDSTGELFF
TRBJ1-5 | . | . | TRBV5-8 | TGTGCCAGCAGCGCCGGGGGGCCGAATCAGCCCCAGCATTTT | CASSAGGPNQPQHF
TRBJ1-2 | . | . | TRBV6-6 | TGTGCCAGCAGCCAGGGCGGTACAGGGAATGGCTACACCTTC | CASSQGGTGNGYTF
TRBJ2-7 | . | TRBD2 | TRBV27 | TGTGCCAGCAGTTCCCGACTAGCGACTACCTACGAGCAGTACTTC | CASSSRLATTYEQYF
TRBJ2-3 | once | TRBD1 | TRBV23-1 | TGCGCCAGCAGTCAACGCGTCCCGGGACAGGGGCTCAACACAGATACGCAGTATTTT | CASSQRVPGQGLNTDTQYF
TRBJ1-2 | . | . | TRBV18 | TGTGCCAGCTCACCAGATGACAGGACCCCTTCTAGATATGGCTACACCTTC | CASSPDDRTPSRYGYTF
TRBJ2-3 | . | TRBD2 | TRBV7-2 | TGTGCCAGCAGCTTCCTGACTAGCGGGGGGGCCGCTGGAGATACGCAGTATTTT | CASSFLTSGGAAGDTQYF
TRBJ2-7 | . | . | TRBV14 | TGTGCCAGCAGCCAAGATCCATACAGGGCTTACGAGCAGTACTTC | CASSQDPYRAYEQYF
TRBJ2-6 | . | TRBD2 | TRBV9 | TGTGCCAGCAGCGTAGATCGGGCTAGCGGGATCTCTGGGGCCAACGTCCTGACTTTC | CASSVDRASGISGANVLTF
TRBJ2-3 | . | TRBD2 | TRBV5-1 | TGCGCCAGCAGATCGTTATACGGGACTAGCGGGGGTGGCACAGATACGCAGTATTTT | CASRSLYGTSGGGTDTQYF
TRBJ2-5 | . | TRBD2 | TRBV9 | TGTGCCAGCAGCGTAGGAGGGACTAGCGGGGCCCAAGAGACCCAGTACTTC | CASSVGGTSGAQETQYF
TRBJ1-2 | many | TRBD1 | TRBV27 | TGTGCCAGCAGATTTCCAGGGGGCCACTACACCTTC | CASRFPGGHYTF
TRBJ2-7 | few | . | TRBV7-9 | TGTGCCAGCATCGAGGCCGGGAGATACGAGCAGTACTTC | CASIEAGRYEQYF
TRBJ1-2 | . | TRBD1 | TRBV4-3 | TGCGCCAGCAGCCAAGATGCGGGGACAGAATATGGCTACACCTTC | CASSQDAGTEYGYTF
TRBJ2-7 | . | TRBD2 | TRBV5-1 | TGCGCCAGCAGCCCAACGGGACTAGCGGCCCCCGGGTACGAGCAGTACTTC | CASSPTGLAAPGYEQYF
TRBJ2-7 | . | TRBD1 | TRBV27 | TGTGCCAGCAGTTTTGGGACAGGGGGAGGCTACGAGCAGTACTTC | CASSFGTGGGYEQYF
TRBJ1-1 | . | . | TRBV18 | TGTGCCAGCTCACCGTCCCAACAGGTTGGGAACACTGAAGCTTTCTTT | CASSPSQQVGNTEAFF
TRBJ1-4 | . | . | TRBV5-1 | TGCGCCAGCAGCGAGGGGGGGTTAACTAATGAAAAACTGTTTTTT | CASSEGGLTNEKLFF
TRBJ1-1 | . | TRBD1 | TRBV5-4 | TGTGCCAGCAGCTTGGCCCAGGGGGCTGAAGCTTTCTTT | CASSLAQGAEAFF
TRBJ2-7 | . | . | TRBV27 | TGTGCCAGCAGACCCGGGGGTGCCTACGAGCAGTACTTC | CASRPGGAYEQYF
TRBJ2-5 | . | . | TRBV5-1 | TGCGCCAGCAGCTTGGGGACAGAAGAGACCCAGTACTTC | CASSLGTEETQYF
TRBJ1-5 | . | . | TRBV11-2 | TGTGCCAGCAGCTTAAGCTCAAGCAATCAGCCCCAGCATTTT | CASSLSSSNQPQHF
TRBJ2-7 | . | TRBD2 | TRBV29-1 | TGCAGCGGGACTAGCGGGGGTTACGAGCAGTACTTC | CSGTSGGYEQYF
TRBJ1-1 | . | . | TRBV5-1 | TGCGCCAGCAGCTTGGGTAGGGGGAACACTGAAGCTTTCTTT | CASSLGRGNTEAFF
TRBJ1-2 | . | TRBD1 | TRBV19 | TGTGCCAGTAGTGCGGGGACAGGGTATGGCTACACCTTC | CASSAGTGYGYTF